This T cell receptor (beta chain) was captured by sequencing in a study of Graves' ophthalmopathy and Graves' hyperthyroidism. This clonotype occurred many times. There are 14 residues in the CDR3. V lost 7 bases, J lost 5 bases, and 14 bases lay in between. Germline V gives CDR1 SEHNR, CDR2 FQNEAQ (reference sequence). RNA transcripts provided the template for amplifying TCR beta CDR3 regions. Investigators did first-round RT-PCR with HTBI primers, then second-round multiplex PCR. A single record per CDR3 protein comes from TCRdb applying MiXCR to the multiplex PCR reads. Found here are more than 1,000,000 distinct CDR3 sequences, about 38% of them singletons; the top ten hold around 10%.

V usage is TRBV7-9 and J usage is TRBJ1-4; TRBD1 might be the D (5 bases). This clonotype originated in an adult man with Graves' hyperthyroidism. Sample: peripheral blood or thyroid tissue (not recorded which). The CDR3 DNA reads TGTGCCAGCACCCCCAGGGAGGAAAATGAAAAACTGTTTTTT. Translation gives CASTPREENEKLFF. Variable domain in full (rest from reference TRBV7-9 and TRBJ1-4): DTGVSQNPRHKITKRGQNVTFRCDPISEHNRLYWYRQTLGQGPEFLTYFQNEAQLEKSRLLSDRFSAERPKGSFSTLEIQRTEQGDSAMYLCASTPREENEKLFFGSGTQLSVL.